The 11 T cell receptor beta chains below all came from one sample that was sequenced in a study of blood T cell repertoires in COVID-19. TCRdb's copy holds only in-frame clones and misses some; the assay was immunoSEQ multiplex PCR. In the table there are 100,000 to 150,000 clones, around 90% of which are singletons. The sequencing input was peripheral blood. These receptors were collected from a human donor in a cohort sampled during active COVID-19.

The chain links TRBV3-1 (or the pseudogene TRBV3-2) to TRBJ2-1, with TRBD2 as a possible D gene (7 bases). Per germline, CDR1 LGHDT and CDR2 YNNKEL (reference sequence). CDR3 length: 15 residues. Trimming shortened V by 3 bases and J by 7 bases, and 16 bases separated the two germline ends. The CDR3 nucleotides are TGTGCCAGCAGCCAGGCGGGGGCCCCTAGGAATGAGCAGTTCTTC. The encoded protein is CASSQAGAPRNEQFF.

The chain links TRBV2 to TRBJ2-5, with 7 bases that match TRBD1. The CDR3 is made up of 11 amino acids. Per the germline V gene, CDR1 is SNHLY and CDR2 is FYNNEI. Germline trimming cut 6 bases from V and 8 bases from J; bases unmatched to any gene: 3. CDR3 in amino acids: CASRPGGTQYF. CDR3 coding DNA: TGTGCCAGCAGACCAGGGGGTACCCAGTACTTC.

This sequence joins TRBV15 and TRBJ2-7; tentative D call: TRBD1 (6 bases). The CDR3 length is 18 residues. Per the germline V gene, CDR1 is LNHNV and CDR2 is YYDKDF (reference sequence). The ends were cut back, 0 bases at V and 0 bases at J, with 18 bases in the middle. DNA for the CDR3: TGTGCCACCAGCAGAGATTTTGACAGGAGCTACAGCTCCTACGAGCAGTACTTC. Translation: CATSRDFDRSYSSYEQYF.

The rearrangement uses TRBV10-3 and TRBJ1-1; D not certain. V lost 2 bases and J 1 base, leaving 8 bases between the germline ends. Germline loops: CDR1 ENHRY, CDR2 SYGVKD. This CDR3 comprises 14 residues. CDR3 sequence reads: CAISERSQNTEAFF. CDR3 coding DNA: TGTGCCATCAGTGAGAGAAGCCAGAACACTGAAGCTTTCTTT.

This clone showed up just a few times. This chain joins TRBV6-5 and TRBJ2-1; 15 nucleotides match TRBD2. The CDR3 runs to 16 residues. Germline values: CDR1 MNHEY, CDR2 SVGAGI. With 2 bases clipped from V and 6 bases from J, the junction kept 2 bases outside the gene matches. The chain's CDR3 is CASSYGLAGGRNEQFF. For the CDR3, the DNA is TGTGCCAGCAGTTACGGACTAGCGGGGGGGCGCAATGAGCAGTTCTTC.

J is TRBJ1-2 and V is TRBV12-3 or TRBV12-4; D possibly corresponds to TRBD1 (6 bases). Trimming left V 7 bases short and J 3 bases short, with 12 bases between. This CDR3 spans 13 amino acids. The DNA of the CDR3 is TGTGCCAGCACCCTACAGGGCTACTATGGCTACACCTTC. Amino acid sequence: CASTLQGYYGYTF.

This rearrangement joins TRBV29-1 to TRBJ1-2; possible D gene TRBD1, 6 bases. The CDR3 has 16 residues. Germline lookup yields CDR1 SQVTM and CDR2 ANQGSEA. Trimming took off 3 bases at V and 4 bases at J, with 21 bases between the two ends. The CDR3 sequence is CSVDVVQGLNGYGYTF. The CDR3 region has the DNA TGCAGCGTTGATGTGGTACAGGGCCTGAATGGCTATGGCTACACCTTC.

Here the CDR3 DNA reads TGTGCCAGTAGACCTGACAGGGCGGTAGATACGCAGTATTTT. It translates to CASRPDRAVDTQYF. This rearrangement joins TRBV19 to TRBJ2-3; TRBD1 aligns across 7 bases. The CDR3 has 14 amino acids. The V gene's germline CDR1 is LNHDA and CDR2 SQIVND (reference sequence). V gave up 6 bases and J gave up 5 bases; unmatched junction bases: 8.

V and J are TRBV14 and TRBJ1-2; D is unclear. Deletions cut 3 bases from V and 2 bases from J, with 4 bases between. Germline V CDR1 and CDR2: SGHDN, FVKESK. The CDR3 is made up of 12 amino acids. Here the CDR3 DNA reads TGTGCCAGCAGCCAGTCAAACTATGGCTACACCTTC. Translated: CASSQSNYGYTF. The full variable domain, its missing parts supplied by reference TRBV14 and TRBJ1-2, is EAGVTQFPSHSVIEKGQTVTLRCDPISGHDNLYWYRRVMGKEIKFLLHFVKESKQDESGMPNNRFLAERTGGTYSTLKVQPAELEDSGVYFCASSQSNYGYTFGSGTRLTVV.

In its sample, this clone was seen once. V usage is TRBV7-8 and J usage is TRBJ2-5; a possible D gene is TRBD1 (6 bases). Trimming left V 5 bases short and J 1 base short, with 20 bases between. The CDR3 sequence is 17 residues long. Germline CDR1 reads SGHVS; CDR2 reads FQNEAQ. The CDR3 sequence: CASSQTRTAMTQETQYF. The CDR3 bases are TGTGCCAGCAGCCAAACCCGGACAGCGATGACCCAAGAGACCCAGTACTTC.

The chain recombines TRBV4-1 with TRBJ1-3, with 9 bases fitting TRBD1. The V gene's germline CDR1 is MGHRA and CDR2 YSYEKL. Trimming at V came to 3 bases and at J to 4 bases, leaving 1 base not matched to a gene. The CDR3 has 14 amino acids. In DNA, the CDR3 is TGCGCCAGCAGCCAGGACAGGGGAGGAAACACCATATATTTT. Protein: CASSQDRGGNTIYF.